Listed here is a single TCR beta chain. What this receptor recognizes is not known. No base quality values were provided; no much bigger clone lies one nucleotide off. The immunoSEQ Assay, a bias-controlled multiplex PCR, was used to amplify TCRbeta CDR3 regions from genomic DNA. The authors' pipeline ran thus. Within the assay, amplification of reference gene primers was used to estimate how many nucleated cells each sample contained. To quantify the absolute abundance of each unique TCRbeta CDR3 rearrangement, sequence reads were collapsed and filtered. For each sample, productive Simpson clonality was calculated as the square root of Simpson's diversity index over productive rearrangements. As stored in TCRdb, this immuneACCESS dataset retains in-frame rearrangements with V and J assigned. A fraction of the clones does not appear; measured against another copy, unresolved V genes explain less than half of the discrepancy, and the remainder lacks a known reason. The V and J calls and clone size were taken over from that table, and D and trimming were inferred from the DNA. The sample records approximately 200,000 clones, around nine tenths of which are singletons. Of the sample, more than 4% falls within the top ten clones.

Germline trimming amounts to 6 bases on V and 2 bases on J, with 9 as the count of junction bases outside the gene matches. Per the germline V gene, KGHSH is the CDR1 and LQKENI is the CDR2. The CDR3 starts with the cysteine, ends with the phenylalanine, and has 15 residues. Kept here is only the CDR3 DNA, which spans 45 bases and is read in frame from base 1. In the prospective study, participants were about 18 to 100 years old, resided in 24 geographic areas of the United States, and were enrolled through a virtual design. Cohort assignment in the prospective study relied on participant-reported clinical history from a screening survey and a study questionnaire. Exposed participants were defined as having been in contact with someone with a PCR-confirmed or clinician-diagnosed COVID-19 case within 2 weeks of study entry. In the prospective study, mobile phlebotomists collected whole blood, serum and a nasopharyngeal or oropharyngeal swab from each participant. Participants in the prospective study had the option to provide additional blood draws and questionnaires over a roughly two-month period. Before DNA extraction, blood samples from the prospective study were shipped at room temperature or frozen.

This sample stems from a study of blood T cell repertoires in COVID-19 (TCRdb year 2020). In terms of the full investigation: Samples covering the acute and convalescent phases of COVID-19 were provided by collaborators in the United States, Italy and Spain. The material from the prospective study consisted of cDNA or gDNA derived from T cells, B-cell-depleted T cells, or PBMCs. Where available, HLA class I and class II types were obtained from metadata supplied by the sample provider rather than from assay-based typing. Nearly every sample came with metadata listing a de-identified subject ID, COVID-19 status, age in years and sex. The repertoires were released in a freely available public database intended as a resource for research on the immune response to SARS-CoV-2. The samples were drawn from the first 160 participants of the ongoing ImmuneRACE study and from about 1,200 subjects provided by 6 global collaborators. Deeply sampled blood TCRbeta repertoires from subjects exposed to, actively infected with, or recovered from COVID-19 were included in the dataset. The paper's findings and limits, for the study overall: How much clinical and demographic metadata was included differed by source and by participant, and the metadata was provided uncurated.

This sequence was found in a woman in her twenties or thirties who had been exposed to COVID-19. Recombination linked TRBV18 to TRBJ1-2, with 7 middle bases fitting TRBD1. Input material: PBMCs or T cells enriched from blood (not recorded which). The CDR3 reads CASSYGQEQNYGYTF. The nucleotide sequence reads TGTGCCAGCTCCTACGGACAGGAACAAAACTATGGCTACACCTTC.